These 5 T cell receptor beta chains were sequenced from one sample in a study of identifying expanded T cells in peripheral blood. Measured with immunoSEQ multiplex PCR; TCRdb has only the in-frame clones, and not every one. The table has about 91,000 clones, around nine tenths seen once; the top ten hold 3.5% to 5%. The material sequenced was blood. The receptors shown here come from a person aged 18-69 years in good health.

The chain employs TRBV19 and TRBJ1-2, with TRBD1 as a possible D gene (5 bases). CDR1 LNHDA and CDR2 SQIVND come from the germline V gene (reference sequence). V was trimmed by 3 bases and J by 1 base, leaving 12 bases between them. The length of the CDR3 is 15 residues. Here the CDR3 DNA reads TGTGCCAGTAGTATCCACGACCAGGGTAACTATGGCTACACCTTC. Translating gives CASSIHDQGNYGYTF.

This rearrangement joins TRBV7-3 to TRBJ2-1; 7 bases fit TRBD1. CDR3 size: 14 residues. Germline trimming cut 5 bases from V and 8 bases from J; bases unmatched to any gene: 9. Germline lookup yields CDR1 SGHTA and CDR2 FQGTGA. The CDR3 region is CASSLGTAGDEQFF. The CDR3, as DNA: TGTGCCAGCAGCCTCGGGACAGCCGGCGATGAGCAGTTCTTC.

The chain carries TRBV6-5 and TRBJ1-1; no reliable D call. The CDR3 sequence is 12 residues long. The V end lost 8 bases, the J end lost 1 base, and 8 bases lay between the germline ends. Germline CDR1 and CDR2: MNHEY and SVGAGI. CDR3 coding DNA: TGTGCCAGCGGGCGACAGAACACTGAAGCTTTCTTT. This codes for CASGRQNTEAFF.

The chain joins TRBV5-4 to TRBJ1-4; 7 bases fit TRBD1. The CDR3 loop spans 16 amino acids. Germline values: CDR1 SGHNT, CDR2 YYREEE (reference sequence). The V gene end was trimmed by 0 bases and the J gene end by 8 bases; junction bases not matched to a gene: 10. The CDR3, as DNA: TGTGCCAGCAGCTTGGCCGAGGCAGGGGGACAGGAAAAACTGTTTTTT. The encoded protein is CASSLAEAGGQEKLFF.

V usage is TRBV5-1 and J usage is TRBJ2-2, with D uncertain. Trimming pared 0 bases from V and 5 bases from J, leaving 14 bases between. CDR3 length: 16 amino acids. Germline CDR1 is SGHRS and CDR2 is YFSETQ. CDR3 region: CASSLVLGSGTGELFF. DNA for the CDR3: TGCGCCAGCAGCTTGGTTTTGGGATCGGGTACCGGGGAGCTGTTTTTT.